Listed below are T cell receptor beta chains from one sample, sequenced in a study of T cell changes during pregnancy in multiple sclerosis. TCRdb's table, derived via immunoSEQ multiplex PCR, lists solely in-frame clones and lacks some. The table has about 77,000 clones, 85% to 95% seen once. The sample was peripheral blood, taken after pregnancy. The receptors stem from a female donor in good health, enrolled as a control in a pregnancy study. CDR3s include the opening cysteine and the closing phenylalanine or tryptophan. D genes are given only for firm matches. The size field is filled for only some rows; it gives once, few, many or a size class.

cdr3_aa,cdr3_nt,v_call,cdr3_length,clone_size,d_call,j_call
CASSLGTGDDYEQYF,TGTGCCAGCTCACTTGGGACAGGAGACGACTACGAGCAGTACTTC,TRBV18,15,.,TRBD1,TRBJ2-7
CASGSRGSPLHF,TGTGCCAGTGGATCTCGGGGTTCACCCCTCCACTTT,TRBV19,12,once,.,TRBJ1-6
CASSLGYRFYNEQFF,TGTGCCAGCAGTTTGGGCTACCGCTTCTACAATGAGCAGTTCTTC,TRBV27,15,.,.,TRBJ2-1
CASSPRGTVVNEQFF,TGCGCCAGCAGCCCCAGGGGAACAGTGGTCAATGAGCAGTTCTTC,TRBV5-1,15,.,.,TRBJ2-1
CASSLVASSGNTIYF,TGTGCCAGCAGCTTAGTGGCCAGCTCTGGAAACACCATATATTTT,TRBV7-2,15,once,.,TRBJ1-3
CASARGASNQPQHF,TGTGCCAGCGCCAGGGGTGCGAGCAATCAGCCCCAGCATTTT,TRBV6-5,14,.,.,TRBJ1-5
CASSGGRARTDTQYF,TGTGCCAGCAGCGGCGGGAGGGCCAGAACAGATACGCAGTATTTT,TRBV4-2,15,.,TRBD2,TRBJ2-3
CASSFLFLSLPQFF,TGTGCCAGCAGTTTCCTCTTTTTGTCTCTCCCCCAGTTCTTC,TRBV28,14,once,.,TRBJ2-1
CASLGAGTYEQYF,TGTGCCAGCTTGGGAGCGGGGACCTACGAGCAGTACTTC,TRBV28,13,.,TRBD2,TRBJ2-7
CASSLRLAGVKETQYF,TGTGCCAGCAGCTTGCGGCTAGCGGGGGTTAAAGAGACCCAGTACTTC,TRBV5-4,16,.,TRBD2,TRBJ2-5
CASSANRGAGNTIYF,TGTGCCAGCAGCGCAAACAGGGGCGCAGGAAACACCATATATTTT,TRBV9,15,.,TRBD1,TRBJ1-3
CASSLERAVHNEQFF,TGTGCCAGCAGCTTAGAGCGGGCAGTCCACAATGAGCAGTTCTTC,TRBV7-2,15,.,.,TRBJ2-1
CASSGTGEETQYF,TGTGCCAGCTCGGGTACAGGGGAAGAGACCCAGTACTTC,TRBV18,13,.,TRBD1,TRBJ2-5
CASSQEGTTRSTGELFF,TGCGCCAGCAGCCAAGAGGGTACGACTAGAAGCACCGGGGAGCTGTTTTTT,TRBV4-1,17,.,.,TRBJ2-2
CASRGGSTGDPEAFF,TGTGCCAGCAGGGGGGGCTCGACAGGGGACCCTGAAGCTTTCTTT,TRBV28,15,.,TRBD1,TRBJ1-1
CASRGDLGIQYF,TGTGCCAGCAGGGGGGACTTAGGCATTCAGTACTTC,TRBV2,12,.,.,TRBJ2-4
CASSYPGETQYF,TGTGCCAGCAGTTACCCAGGGGAGACCCAGTACTTC,TRBV27,12,once,.,TRBJ2-5
CASSWTSTNEQFF,TGTGCCAGCAGCTGGACTAGTACTAATGAGCAGTTCTTC,TRBV5-4,13,once,TRBD2,TRBJ2-1
CASVHRGDRTGELFF,TGTGCCAGCGTACATCGGGGGGATCGGACCGGGGAGCTGTTTTTT,TRBV28,15,.,TRBD2,TRBJ2-2
CASSEFDRALNSPLHF,TGTGCCAGCAGTGAATTCGACAGGGCACTTAATTCACCCCTCCACTTT,TRBV6-1,16,few,TRBD1,TRBJ1-6
CSALGGGEAFF,TGCAGTGCCCTTGGGGGGGGTGAAGCTTTCTTT,TRBV20-1,11,.,.,TRBJ1-1
CASSGGGGFNQPQHF,TGTGCCAGCAGCGGGGGAGGAGGGTTCAATCAGCCCCAGCATTTT,TRBV9,15,.,.,TRBJ1-5
CASSPGQGTSGGDEQYF,TGTGCCAGCAGCCCAGGGCAAGGGACTAGCGGGGGCGACGAGCAGTACTTC,TRBV11-1,17,.,TRBD2,TRBJ2-7
CASSVTPGTGELFF,TGTGCCAGCAGTGTTACTCCGGGCACCGGGGAGCTGTTTTTT,TRBV6-4,14,.,.,TRBJ2-2
CASSPGQSPYEQYF,TGTGCCAGCAGTCCGGGACAGTCCCCCTACGAGCAGTACTTC,TRBV28,14,.,TRBD1,TRBJ2-7
CASSQERAGRAFF,TGCGCCAGCAGCCAAGAGAGGGCAGGCAGAGCTTTCTTT,TRBV4-1,13,.,.,TRBJ1-1
CASSPSVAGGGEQYF,TGCGCCAGCAGCCCGAGTGTAGCGGGAGGGGGCGAGCAGTACTTC,TRBV4-3,15,.,TRBD2,TRBJ2-7
CANKQGARTDTQYF,TGCGCCAACAAACAGGGGGCTCGCACAGATACGCAGTATTTT,TRBV23-1,14,.,TRBD1,TRBJ2-3
CASSLRGIGYGYTF,TGTGCCAGCAGCTTGAGGGGGATCGGCTATGGCTACACCTTC,TRBV5-8,14,.,.,TRBJ1-2